The source of this T cell receptor (beta chain) is a study of T cell repertoires in cytomegalovirus infection. General study results and limits: Adding up the frequency of public TCR beta families identified people who carried CMV plus the relevant HLA.

Note on this clonotype: Its antigen is as yet unknown.

TCRdb reprocessed the reads via MiXCR and lists one record per CDR3 protein. The sample has about a million distinct CDR3 sequences, 30% to 40% seen once; the top ten hold roughly 13%. CDR1 is MNHEY and CDR2 is SVGAGI in the germline V gene. CDR3 length: 14 amino acids. The J segment lost 6 bases and the V segment lost 0 bases, leaving 2 bases of the junction unmatched. The sequence was collected from a human donor in good health (CMV status not recorded). Some clones in this sample may be carry-over from other donors' samples. Sequenced material: cultured CD8+ T cells from PBMCs, taken from culture after CMV antigen stimulation. The chain couples TRBV6-5 to TRBJ1-5; 7 bases align to TRBD1. CDR3 DNA: TGTGCCAGCAGTTACTCGCAGGGGGTTCAGCCCCAGCATTTT. Its protein product is CASSYSQGVQPQHF.